A single sample is the source of the 27 T cell receptor beta chains below, sequenced in a study of blood T cells in healthy people across ages. Combining a sample-barcoded 5' primer with a J-beta primer mix, a second PCR ran for about 6 to 12 cycles. TCRdb re-analysed the 5' RACE reads in MiXCR, keeping a single row per CDR3 protein. Of 600,000 or so distinct CDR3 sequences in the sample, under 25% are singletons; the top ten hold about 3.6%. The sequenced sample was blood. The source is a man in his sixties or seventies in good health.

The chain recombines TRBV20-1 with TRBJ1-5; tentative D call: TRBD1 (6 bases). The CDR3 spans 13 residues. CDR1 DFQATT and CDR2 SNEGSKA come from the germline V gene (reference sequence). V gave up 3 bases and J gave up 3 bases, with 9 bases separating them. The CDR3 loop reads CSASDRPNQPQHF. CDR3 bases: TGCAGTGCTAGTGACAGGCCCAATCAGCCCCAGCATTTT.

The V and J genes are TRBV29-1 and TRBJ2-3; maybe TRBD1 (5 bases). V was shortened by 4 bases and J by 4 bases, with 12 bases between the two germline ends. The CDR3 loop spans 13 amino acids. Germline V gene data show CDR1 as SQVTM and CDR2 as ANQGSEA. CDR3 amino acids: CSVAGHAADTQYF. CDR3 coding DNA: TGCAGCGTTGCAGGGCACGCGGCAGATACGCAGTATTTT.

CDR3 amino acids: CASRLEEQETQYF. The CDR3 coding sequence is TGTGCCAGCAGACTAGAAGAGCAAGAGACCCAGTACTTC. The V and J genes are TRBV12-3 or TRBV12-4 and TRBJ2-5, with D maybe TRBD2 (5 bases). Between the trimmed V and J ends, which lost 6 bases and 2 bases, there was a span of 10 bases. This CDR3 has 13 amino acids.

This clonotype was seen only a few times. The chain combines TRBV12-3 or TRBV12-4 with TRBJ2-2; TRBD2 aligns across 12 bases. With 1 base clipped from V and 10 bases from J, the junction kept 7 bases outside the gene matches. This CDR3 has 16 amino acids. The DNA for the CDR3 is TGTGCCAGCAGTTTAGTAGCGACTAGCGGGAGAGCGGAGCTGTTTTTT. Residues: CASSLVATSGRAELFF.

The chain carries TRBV6-1 and TRBJ1-4; D remains ambiguous. The CDR3 contains 12 residues. Trimming pared 11 bases from V and 7 bases from J, leaving 14 bases between. In germline, CDR1 is MNHNS, CDR2 SASEGT. CDR3 region: CAARPGSEKLFF. The CDR3 coding sequence is TGTGCCGCCCGGCCTGGAAGTGAAAAACTGTTTTTT.

The chain uses TRBV6-1 and TRBJ2-1, with a weak D call TRBD1 (5 bases). V lost 6 bases, J lost 6 bases, and 21 bases lay in between. The CDR3 consists of 16 residues. The germline V gene encodes CDR1 MNHNS and CDR2 SASEGT. CDR3: CASRRPDNLGFNEQFF. CDR3 nucleotide sequence: TGTGCCAGCAGGCGACCGGACAACCTCGGCTTCAATGAGCAGTTCTTC.

This clonotype was detected only a few times. V and J are TRBV29-1 and TRBJ1-4; no reliable D call. Trimming took 4 bases from V and 8 from J, leaving 8 bases between them. CDR3 size: 11 residues. The germline CDR1 and CDR2 sequences are SQVTM and ANQGSEA. This CDR3 is CSVGKTEKLFF. The CDR3 nucleotides are TGCAGCGTTGGGAAGACCGAAAAACTGTTTTTT.

The chain uses TRBV5-1 and TRBJ2-5; 8 bases align to TRBD1. This CDR3 has 15 amino acids. Unmatched junction bases numbered 5, after V lost 4 bases and J lost 0 bases. Germline V CDR1 and CDR2: SGHRS, YFSETQ. The CDR3 loop reads CASSLRTGYQETQYF. The CDR3 coding sequence is TGCGCCAGCAGCCTTAGGACAGGGTACCAAGAGACCCAGTACTTC.

Only a few counts were recorded for this clonotype. The chain couples TRBV12-5 to TRBJ1-5, with D maybe TRBD1 (6 bases). Germline CDR1 LGHNT, CDR2 FRNRAP. The CDR3 totals 19 residues. The ends were cut back, 0 bases at V and 0 bases at J, with 18 bases in the middle. The CDR3 nucleotides read TGTGCTAGTGGTTTGGTATGGTTTTGGGACACCGATAGCAATCAGCCCCAGCATTTT. Amino acid sequence: CASGLVWFWDTDSNQPQHF.

A word on this clonotype: This may be a read error: a much more frequent sequence differs by one nucleotide. This chain links TRBV29-1 with TRBJ2-3; D possibly uses TRBD1 or TRBD2 (5 bases each). The CDR3 is 14 amino acids. Per the germline V gene, CDR1 is SQVTM and CDR2 is ANQGSEA. This CDR3 is CSVDRTSSTGTQYF. CDR3 DNA sequence: TGCAGCGTTGACCGGACGTCTAGCACAGGTACGCAGTATTTT.

The DNA for the CDR3 is TGTGCCAGCAGTTACCCCGGGACAGGGAATCAGCCCCAGCATTTT. Encoded protein: CASSYPGTGNQPQHF. This chain links TRBV6-2 or TRBV6-3 with TRBJ1-5; 9 bases align to TRBD1. With 2 bases clipped from V and 4 bases from J, the junction kept 3 bases outside the gene matches. CDR3 length: 15 amino acids. Germline CDR1 is MNHEY and CDR2 is SVGEGT.

The chain links TRBV10-3 to TRBJ1-6; no clear D gene. V was pared by 3 bases and J by 5 bases, with 2 bases between. CDR3 length equals 12 residues. Per germline, CDR1 ENHRY and CDR2 SYGVKD. CDR3 sequence (DNA): TGTGCCATCAGTGATAATAATTCACCCCTCCACTTT. This sequence encodes CAISDNNSPLHF.

The V and J genes are TRBV2 and TRBJ2-3; 11 bases match TRBD1. The germline CDR1 and CDR2 sequences are SNHLY and FYNNEI. This CDR3 spans 14 amino acids. V shed 7 bases, J shed 4 bases, and the junction held 4 bases outside the gene matches. The DNA for the CDR3 is TGTGCCAGCACCTTGGACAGGGGGCCAGATACGCAGTATTTT. This sequence encodes CASTLDRGPDTQYF.

This clonotype was recorded once. This chain links TRBV20-1 with TRBJ2-7; D uncertain. Deletions cut 2 bases from V and 9 bases from J, with 17 bases between. The CDR3 has 13 residues. Germline V gives CDR1 DFQATT, CDR2 SNEGSKA (reference sequence). CDR3 residues: CSARTGSLDGQYF. DNA of the CDR3: TGCAGTGCTAGAACTGGTTCCCTCGACGGGCAGTACTTC.

The sample holds a few counts of this clonotype. This chain connects TRBV7-2 to TRBJ2-5; the match to TRBD2 covers 10 bases. The CDR3 extends over 14 amino acids. CDR1 SGHTA and CDR2 FQGNSA come from the germline V gene. The trim removed 5 bases at V and 1 base at J, leaving 1 base unmatched. CDR3 nucleotide sequence: TGTGCCAGCAGCCCTAGCGGGAGCCAAGAGACCCAGTACTTC. This gives the protein CASSPSGSQETQYF.

The J gene is TRBJ2-7, the V gene TRBV24-1; D is unclear. Germline CDR1 reads KGHDR; CDR2 reads SFDVKD. This CDR3 is built from 13 residues. The V gene lost 7 bases and the J gene lost 4 bases, with 13 bases spanning the gap. CDR3 bases: TGTGCCACCAGGTCCCGAAGGGTGTACGAGCAGTACTTC. Its protein product is CATRSRRVYEQYF.

This clonotype was observed a handful of times. The V call is TRBV12-3 or TRBV12-4, the J call TRBJ2-3, with 10 bases fitting TRBD2. This CDR3 spans 15 amino acids. V trimming: 3 bases; J trimming: 2 bases; junction bases outside the gene matches: 2. In DNA, the CDR3 is TGTGCCAGCAGTTTCGGACTAGCGGACACAGATACGCAGTATTTT. It encodes CASSFGLADTDTQYF.

V usage is TRBV7-9 and J usage is TRBJ2-3; 11 nucleotides line up with TRBD2. This CDR3 has 19 residues. Trimming cost V 5 bases and J 2 bases; bases outside gene matches: 15. Per germline, CDR1 SEHNR and CDR2 FQNEAQ (reference sequence). CDR3 coding DNA: TGTGCCAGCAGCCTGTCCAACAAGGCTAGCGGGAGGAACACAGATACGCAGTATTTT. This translates into CASSLSNKASGRNTDTQYF.

This clonotype was seen more than once but under ten times. This chain uses TRBV5-1 with TRBJ2-2; tentative D call: TRBD1 (5 bases). CDR3 length equals 13 residues. From germline, CDR1 is SGHRS and CDR2 YFSETQ. Trimming left V 0 bases short and J 7 bases short, with 7 bases between. The CDR3 DNA reads TGCGCCAGCAGCTTGGCTCAGGGCGGGGAGCTGTTTTTT. This translates into CASSLAQGGELFF.

This clonotype showed up many times. The V gene is TRBV6-5, the J gene TRBJ2-5, with 8 nucleotides matching TRBD1. Germline CDR1 MNHEY, CDR2 SVGAGI. V dropped 4 bases and J dropped 3; count of bases not matched to a gene: 1. This CDR3 region has 13 residues. CDR3 in amino acids: CASSLTGEETQYF. CDR3 nucleotides: TGTGCCAGCAGTTTGACAGGGGAAGAGACCCAGTACTTC.

This clonotype was seen more than once but under ten times. The gene calls are TRBV5-1 and TRBJ2-6, with a tentative D call TRBD1 (5 bases). The germline gives CDR1 SGHRS, CDR2 YFSETQ. CDR3 length: 19 amino acids. Between the trimmed V and J ends, which lost 0 bases and 1 base, there was a span of 17 bases. CDR3 sequence: CASSLEGRVSLSGANVLTF. The CDR3 DNA is TGCGCCAGCAGCTTGGAAGGCAGGGTCAGTTTATCTGGGGCCAACGTCCTGACTTTC. Filled out from reference TRBV5-1 and TRBJ2-6, the complete variable domain reads KAGVTQTPRYLIKTRGQQVTLSCSPISGHRSVSWYQQTPGQGLQFLFEYFSETQRNKGNFPGRFSGRQFSNSRSEMNVSTLELGDSALYLCASSLEGRVSLSGANVLTFGAGSRLTVL.

The chain combines TRBV20-1 with TRBJ2-5; D gene uncertain. The CDR3 totals 14 residues. Germline V gives CDR1 DFQATT, CDR2 SNEGSKA (reference sequence). V was shortened by 6 bases and J by 5 bases, with 19 bases between the two germline ends. The CDR3: CSATGPPNGETQYF. The CDR3 coding sequence is TGCAGTGCCACCGGGCCTCCCAATGGGGAGACCCAGTACTTC.

V gene TRBV7-9 combines with J gene TRBJ2-5; no firm D call. Trimming shortened V by 0 bases and J by 1 base, and 9 bases separated the two germline ends. Germline assignment: CDR1 SEHNR and CDR2 FQNEAQ (reference sequence). This CDR3 is built from 15 residues. CDR3: CASSLAETVQETQYF. The CDR3 DNA follows: TGTGCCAGCAGCTTAGCAGAGACGGTCCAAGAGACCCAGTACTTC.

The rearrangement uses TRBV19 and TRBJ2-1, with TRBD2 matching over 8 bases. The germline gives CDR1 LNHDA, CDR2 SQIVND (reference sequence). CDR3 length equals 15 residues. The junction had 1 base not matched to a gene; V was cut back by 1 base and J by 2 bases. The CDR3 reads CASSIVGRAYNEQFF. CDR3 bases: TGTGCCAGTAGTATAGTCGGGAGGGCCTACAATGAGCAGTTCTTC. Drawing the rest from reference TRBV19 and TRBJ2-1, the complete variable domain is DGGITQSPKYLFRKEGQNVTLSCEQNLNHDAMYWYRQDPGQGLRLIYYSQIVNDFQKGDIAEGYSVSREKKESFPLTVTSAQKNPTAFYLCASSIVGRAYNEQFFGPGTRLTVL.

The chain recombines TRBV20-1 with TRBJ1-4; D remains unclear. Germline lookup yields CDR1 DFQATT and CDR2 SNEGSKA (reference sequence). Deletions cut 5 bases from V and 10 bases from J, with 11 bases between. The CDR3 contains 11 residues. The chain's CDR3 is CSAQRDGKLFF. The CDR3 nucleotides read TGCAGTGCTCAGAGGGATGGAAAACTGTTTTTT.

The chain joins TRBV29-1 to TRBJ2-2; D is unclear. The CDR3 covers 13 residues. V gave up 3 bases and J gave up 1 base, with 6 bases separating them. Germline V gene lookup returns CDR1 SQVTM and CDR2 ANQGSEA. Written as DNA, the CDR3 is TGCAGCGTTGATGTCGGGAACACCGGGGAGCTGTTTTTT. Encoded protein: CSVDVGNTGELFF.

The rearrangement joins TRBV6-1 to TRBJ2-5; 13 bases match TRBD2. The CDR3 covers 15 residues. With V trimmed by 5 bases and J by 5 bases, 5 bases remained unmatched. CDR1 MNHNS and CDR2 SASEGT come from the germline V gene. The CDR3 DNA reads TGTGCCAGCAGTAGCCGGACTAGCGGGAGTGAGACCCAGTACTTC. It encodes CASSSRTSGSETQYF.